This T cell receptor (beta chain) was captured in a study of blood T cells in healthy people across ages. General study results and limits: Unsorted PBMC material precluded a definitive naive versus antigen-experienced comparison.

Trimming took off 6 bases at V and 6 bases at J, with 9 bases between the two ends. Germline V gene lookup returns CDR1 SGHVS and CDR2 FNYEAQ. The CDR3 consists of 12 residues. A J-beta primer mix and a sample-barcoded 5' primer were used in a second PCR of about 6 to 12 cycles. Tags on each cDNA molecule came from a template-switch adaptor with 12 random nucleotides. Using its own MiXCR run on the 5' RACE reads, TCRdb lists one record per CDR3 protein. Among some 860,000 distinct CDR3 sequences listed, roughly three fifths were seen once. This clonotype was observed once. Its cognate antigen is unknown.

This chain uses TRBV7-6 with TRBJ2-1, with D uncertain. Sequencing input: blood. The sequence derives from a man aged 40-49 years in good health. CDR3 nucleotide sequence: TGTGCCAGCAGAGATCGACTCAATGAGCAGTTCTTC. Translating it yields CASRDRLNEQFF.